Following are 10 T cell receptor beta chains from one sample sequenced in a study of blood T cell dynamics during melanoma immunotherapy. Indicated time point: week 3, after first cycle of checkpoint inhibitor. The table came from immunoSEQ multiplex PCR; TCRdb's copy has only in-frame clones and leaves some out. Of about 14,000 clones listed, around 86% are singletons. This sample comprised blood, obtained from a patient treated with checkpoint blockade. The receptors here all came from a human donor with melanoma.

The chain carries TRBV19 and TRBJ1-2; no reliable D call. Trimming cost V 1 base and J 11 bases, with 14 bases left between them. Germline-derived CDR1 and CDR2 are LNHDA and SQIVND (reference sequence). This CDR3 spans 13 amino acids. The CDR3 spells CASSIAMPRLYTF. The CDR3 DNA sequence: TGTGCCAGTAGTATAGCCATGCCGAGGCTGTACACCTTC.

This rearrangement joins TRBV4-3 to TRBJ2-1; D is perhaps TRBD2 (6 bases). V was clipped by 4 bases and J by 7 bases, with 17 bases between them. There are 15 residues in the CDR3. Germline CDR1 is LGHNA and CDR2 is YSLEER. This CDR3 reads CASSPGGVDGNEQFF. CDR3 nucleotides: TGCGCCAGCAGCCCCGGGGGAGTGGATGGGAATGAGCAGTTCTTC.

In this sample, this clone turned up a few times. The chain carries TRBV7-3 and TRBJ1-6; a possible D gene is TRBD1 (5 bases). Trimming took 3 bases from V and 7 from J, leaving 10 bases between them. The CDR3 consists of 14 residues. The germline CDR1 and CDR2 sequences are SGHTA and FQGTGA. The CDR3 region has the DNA TGTGCCAGCAGCTTGTCAGGGAAAAATTCACCCCTCCACTTT. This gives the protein CASSLSGKNSPLHF.

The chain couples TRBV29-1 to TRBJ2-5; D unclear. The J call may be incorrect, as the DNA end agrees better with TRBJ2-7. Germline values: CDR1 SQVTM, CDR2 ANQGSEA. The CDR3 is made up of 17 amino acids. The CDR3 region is CSVNLIIEGASSYEQYF. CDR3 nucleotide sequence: TGCAGCGTTAATTTAATAATCGAAGGAGCCTCCTCCTACGAGCAGTACTTC.

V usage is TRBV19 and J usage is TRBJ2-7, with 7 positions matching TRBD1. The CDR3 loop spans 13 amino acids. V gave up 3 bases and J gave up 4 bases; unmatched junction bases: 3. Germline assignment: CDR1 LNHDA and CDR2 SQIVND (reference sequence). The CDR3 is CASSMTGPYEQYF. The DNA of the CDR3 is TGTGCCAGTAGTATGACAGGGCCTTACGAGCAGTACTTC.

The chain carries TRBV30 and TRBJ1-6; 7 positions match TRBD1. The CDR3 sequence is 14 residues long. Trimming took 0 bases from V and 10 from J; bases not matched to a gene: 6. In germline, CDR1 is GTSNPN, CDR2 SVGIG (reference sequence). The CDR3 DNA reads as TGTGCCTGGAGTGTCGGGACAGTAGCCTCACCCCTCCACTTT. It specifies CAWSVGTVASPLHF.

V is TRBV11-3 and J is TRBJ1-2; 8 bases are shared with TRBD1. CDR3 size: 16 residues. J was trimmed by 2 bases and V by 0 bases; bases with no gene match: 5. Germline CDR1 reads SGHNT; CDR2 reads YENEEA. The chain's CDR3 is CASSLEGRQGNYGYTF. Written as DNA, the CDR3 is TGTGCCAGCAGCTTAGAGGGAAGACAGGGGAACTATGGCTACACCTTC.

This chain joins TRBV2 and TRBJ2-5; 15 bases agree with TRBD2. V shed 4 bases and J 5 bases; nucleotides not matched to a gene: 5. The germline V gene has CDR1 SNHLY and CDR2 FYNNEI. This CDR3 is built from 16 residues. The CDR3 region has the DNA TGTGCCAGCAGTGGGGGACTAGCGGGAGGATGGGAGACCCAGTACTTC. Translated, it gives CASSGGLAGGWETQYF.

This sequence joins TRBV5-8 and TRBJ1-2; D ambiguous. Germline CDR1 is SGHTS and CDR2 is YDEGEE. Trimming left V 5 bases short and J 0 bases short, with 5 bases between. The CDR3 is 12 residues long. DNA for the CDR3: TGTGCCAGCAGTCGGGCTAACTATGGCTACACCTTC. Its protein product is CASSRANYGYTF.

Written as DNA, the CDR3 is TGTGCCAGCAGCTTAGATCGGCGGAACTATGGCTACACCTTC. This gives the protein CASSLDRRNYGYTF. V is TRBV7-2 and J is TRBJ1-2; D remains unclear. This CDR3 has 14 amino acids. V was cut by 1 base and J by 2 bases, with 8 bases left in between. In germline, CDR1 is SGHTA, CDR2 FQGNSA.